The T cell receptor beta chain described here comes from a study of T-cell reconstitution after alpha-beta-depleted transplantation in children. Molecular barcoding with unique molecular identifiers was used for the TCRbeta library. One entry per CDR3 protein results from TCRdb running MiXCR on the PCR reads. Found here are some 310,000 distinct CDR3 sequences, approximately 23% of them singletons; the top ten hold roughly 11%. The CDR3 runs to 14 residues. The trim removed 7 bases at V and 15 bases at J, leaving 12 bases unmatched. Germline V gene data show CDR1 as MGHDK and CDR2 as SYGVNS. Findings of the study overall: Several hundred expanded graft clones reportedly were the source of alpha-beta T cells about two months after transplant.

Turning to this clonotype: Its antigen is not known.

The starting material was PBMCs, mostly from graft donor cells, obtained 180 days after TCRalphabeta/CD19-depleted stem cell transplant. This receptor was obtained from a male patient aged 5 to 17 who had a stem cell transplant for acute lymphoblastic leukemia, so the T cells may come from the graft donor. The chain links TRBV25-1 to TRBJ2-1, with 13 bases identical to TRBD2. CDR3 nucleotide sequence: TGTGCCAGCACCACTAGCGGGAGGGCCCCAGGGCCGTTCTTC. This gives the protein CASTTSGRAPGPFF.